Below, one TCR beta chain is given with its context. This specimen comes from a study of radiation and T cells in renal cell carcinoma. After removal of 4 bases from V and 10 bases from J, the junction contained 6 bases not matched to a gene. CDR3 length: 13 amino acids. Germline lookup yields CDR1 SGDLS and CDR2 YYNGEE. The sample's time point: blood 4 weeks post-SBRT, at nephrectomy. Specified treatment: 15 Gy SBRT to primary tumor, nephrectomy 4 weeks later. Nephrectomy followed 15 Gy stereotactic body radiation by 4 weeks. Radiation-treated patients gave blood at baseline, week 2 and week 4. Clear cell pathology was present in this patient's renal cell carcinoma. This table comes from immunoSEQ multiplex PCR, and its TCRdb copy is limited to in-frame clones, with some not included. The data show under 200,000 clones, about 88% seen once.

This clonotype was sampled from a woman between 50 and 59 years old with renal cell carcinoma. The chain uses TRBV9 and TRBJ2-1, with 9 bases lining up with TRBD1. The sequenced sample was blood, obtained from a patient whose treatment included radiotherapy and nephrectomy. The CDR3 loop is CASSPNTGGEQFF. The CDR3 bases are TGTGCCAGCAGCCCTAACACAGGGGGCGAGCAGTTCTTC.